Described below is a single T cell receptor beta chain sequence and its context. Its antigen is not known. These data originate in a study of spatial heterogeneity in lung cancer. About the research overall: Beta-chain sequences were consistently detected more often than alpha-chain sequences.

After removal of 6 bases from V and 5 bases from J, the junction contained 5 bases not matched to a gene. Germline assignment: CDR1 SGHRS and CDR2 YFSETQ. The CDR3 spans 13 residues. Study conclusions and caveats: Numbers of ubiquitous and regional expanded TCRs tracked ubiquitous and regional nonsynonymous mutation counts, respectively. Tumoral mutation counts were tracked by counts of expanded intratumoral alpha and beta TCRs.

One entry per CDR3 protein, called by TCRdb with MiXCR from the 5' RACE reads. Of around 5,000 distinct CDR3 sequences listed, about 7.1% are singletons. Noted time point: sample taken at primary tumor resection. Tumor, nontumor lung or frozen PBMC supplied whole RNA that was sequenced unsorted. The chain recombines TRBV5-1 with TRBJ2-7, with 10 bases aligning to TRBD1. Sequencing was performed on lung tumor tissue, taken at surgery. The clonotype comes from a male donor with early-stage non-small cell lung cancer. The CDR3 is CASTRDRGNEQYF. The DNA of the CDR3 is TGCGCCAGCACAAGGGACAGGGGAAACGAGCAGTACTTC.